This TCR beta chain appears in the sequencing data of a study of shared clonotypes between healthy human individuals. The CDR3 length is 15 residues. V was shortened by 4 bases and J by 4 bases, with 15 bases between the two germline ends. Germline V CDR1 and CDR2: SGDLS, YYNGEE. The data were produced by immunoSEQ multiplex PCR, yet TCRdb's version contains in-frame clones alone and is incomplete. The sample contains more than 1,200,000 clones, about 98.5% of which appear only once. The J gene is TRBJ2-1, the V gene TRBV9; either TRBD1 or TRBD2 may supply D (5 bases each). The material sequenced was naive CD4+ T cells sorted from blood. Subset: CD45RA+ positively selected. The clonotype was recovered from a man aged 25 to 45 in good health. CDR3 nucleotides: TGTGCCAGCAGCACCCGGGACCGGGTGTACAATGAGCAGTTCTTC. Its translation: CASSTRDRVYNEQFF. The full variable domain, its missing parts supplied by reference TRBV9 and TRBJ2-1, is DSGVTQTPKHLITATGQRVTLRCSPRSGDLSVYWYQQSLDQGLQFLIQYYNGEERAKGNILERFSAQQFPDLHSELNLSSLELGDSALYFCASSTRDRVYNEQFFGPGTRLTVL.